This entry lists 31 T cell receptor beta chains sequenced from one sample in a study of blood T cell repertoires in COVID-19. Sequencing was performed with immunoSEQ multiplex PCR; in TCRdb, only in-frame clones are kept and a portion is missing. The sample lists approximately 150,000 clones, roughly 88% seen once, with roughly 2.2% in the top ten. Specimen: peripheral blood. The receptor source for this set is a man aged 70 or older with active COVID-19.

The V gene is TRBV6-5, the J gene TRBJ1-1; D might be TRBD1 (5 bases). CDR1 is MNHEY, CDR2 SVGAGI, per germline. The CDR3 extends over 14 amino acids. The V end was cut by 4 bases, the J end by 0 bases, with 9 bases between. The CDR3 DNA sequence: TGTGCCAGCAGTTGGGGCAGCATGAACACTGAAGCTTTCTTT. This encodes CASSWGSMNTEAFF.

This chain connects TRBV28 to TRBJ1-4; 7 positions agree with TRBD1. Germline V gene lookup returns CDR1 MDHEN and CDR2 SYDVKM. With V trimmed by 5 bases and J by 5 bases, 8 bases remained unmatched. This CDR3 spans 15 amino acids. The CDR3 sequence: CASSTRQGLNEKLFF. Written as DNA, the CDR3 is TGTGCCAGCAGTACCCGACAGGGATTAAATGAAAAACTGTTTTTT.

The chain carries TRBV28 and TRBJ2-4; D gene ambiguous. Trimming removed 2 bases from V and 0 bases from J, with 8 bases in between. Germline-derived CDR1 and CDR2 are MDHEN and SYDVKM. CDR3 length: 15 residues. CDR3 protein: CASSLTELAKNIQYF. CDR3 in DNA: TGTGCCAGCAGTTTAACAGAACTAGCCAAAAACATTCAGTACTTC.

V and J are TRBV3-1 (or the pseudogene TRBV3-2) and TRBJ2-7; 8 positions agree with TRBD2. Germline V gene data show CDR1 as LGHDT and CDR2 as YNNKEL (reference sequence). Trimming took 2 bases from V and 1 from J; bases not matched to a gene: 1. The CDR3 length is 14 residues. As DNA, the CDR3 is TGTGCCAGCAGCCAAACTAGCGGATCCTACGAGCAGTACTTC. Translated: CASSQTSGSYEQYF.

The chain carries TRBV28 and TRBJ1-2; D ambiguous. The CDR3 length is 15 residues. Trimming left V 6 bases short and J 0 bases short, with 14 bases between. The germline CDR1 and CDR2 sequences are MDHEN and SYDVKM. In DNA, the CDR3 is TGTGCCAGCAGCGAATCACGGAGTCCTAACTATGGCTACACCTTC. Amino acids: CASSESRSPNYGYTF.

The chain joins TRBV7-2 to TRBJ2-7, with D uncertain. Germline V gives CDR1 SGHTA, CDR2 FQGNSA. The CDR3 totals 17 residues. The V end lost 4 bases, the J end lost 3 bases, and 22 bases lay between the germline ends. The CDR3 DNA follows: TGTGCCAGCAGCTCCATCCTCCCCGTGGCGGCTTACTACGAGCAGTACTTC. Translated: CASSSILPVAAYYEQYF.

The CDR3 protein is CASNRGGADTEAFF. The CDR3 nucleotides read TGCGCCAGCAACAGAGGGGGCGCGGACACTGAAGCTTTCTTT. The gene calls are TRBV5-1 and TRBJ1-1; 7 positions agree with TRBD1. Germline CDR1 is SGHRS and CDR2 is YFSETQ. Trimming took 6 bases from V and 3 from J; bases not matched to a gene: 8. This CDR3 contains 14 residues.

The V and J genes are TRBV9 and TRBJ2-7; perhaps TRBD1 as D (7 bases). V dropped 0 bases and J dropped 2 bases, with 12 bases sitting between them. The CDR3 spans 15 residues. Germline CDR1 SGDLS, CDR2 YYNGEE. CDR3 in amino acids: CASSVAGGTAYEQYF. The DNA of the CDR3 is TGTGCCAGCAGCGTAGCGGGCGGGACAGCCTACGAGCAGTACTTC.

The genes are TRBV19 and TRBJ1-1, with TRBD1 matching over 9 bases. V lost 7 bases to trimming and J lost 5 bases; unmatched junction nucleotides: 5. Per the germline V gene, CDR1 is LNHDA and CDR2 is SQIVND (reference sequence). The CDR3 loop spans 13 amino acids. CDR3 region: CASKQGAGTEAFF. The CDR3 coding sequence is TGTGCCAGTAAACAGGGGGCAGGGACTGAAGCTTTCTTT.

V and J are TRBV9 and TRBJ2-1; 10 bases are a match to TRBD2. The trim removed 3 bases at V and 8 bases at J, leaving 14 bases unmatched. CDR3 length equals 17 residues. Germline V gene lookup returns CDR1 SGDLS and CDR2 YYNGEE. DNA for the CDR3: TGTGCCAGCAGCGCCGGAAGAGGGGCTAGCGGGAGCGATGAGCAGTTCTTC. Its protein is CASSAGRGASGSDEQFF.

The rearrangement joins TRBV3-1 (or the pseudogene TRBV3-2) to TRBJ1-1; TRBD1 matches 7 bases. Trimming removed 4 bases from V and 3 bases from J; junction bases left unmatched: 8. The CDR3 has 15 residues. CDR1 and CDR2 from the germline V gene are LGHDT and YNNKEL (reference sequence). CDR3 protein: CASSPSYRGDTEAFF. CDR3 coding DNA: TGTGCCAGCAGCCCGTCGTACAGGGGAGACACTGAAGCTTTCTTT.

This chain uses TRBV5-1 with TRBJ2-5; no clear D. The length of the CDR3 is 13 residues. The ends were cut back, 0 bases at V and 4 bases at J, with 7 bases in the middle. Germline V gene data show CDR1 as SGHRS and CDR2 as YFSETQ. The CDR3 DNA sequence: TGCGCCAGCAGCTTGGTACCGGGAGAGACCCAGTACTTC. It is translated as CASSLVPGETQYF.

In its sample, this clone was seen once. CDR3 amino acids: CASSLEWVTPQFF. The CDR3 nucleotides are TGCGCCAGCAGCTTGGAGTGGGTGACTCCGCAGTTCTTC. The chain carries TRBV5-1 and TRBJ2-1; D ambiguous. CDR1 and CDR2 from the germline V gene are SGHRS and YFSETQ. CDR3 length equals 13 residues. The V end was cut by 0 bases, the J end by 12 bases, with 13 bases between.

The rearrangement joins TRBV7-3 to TRBJ2-1, with TRBD2 identical over 8 bases. Germline assignment: CDR1 SGHTA and CDR2 FQGTGA. The junction had 1 base not matched to a gene; V was cut back by 1 base and J by 8 bases. There are 13 residues in the CDR3. In DNA form, the CDR3 reads TGTGCCAGCAGCTTAATTAGCGGGGATGAGCAGTTCTTC. The encoded protein is CASSLISGDEQFF.

The rearrangement uses TRBV10-3 and TRBJ2-7, with D perhaps matching TRBD2 (6 bases). Trimming removed 2 bases at V and 2 bases at J, with 16 bases between. This CDR3 region has 16 residues. From germline, CDR1 is ENHRY and CDR2 SYGVKD. In DNA, the CDR3 is TGTGCCATCAGTGAGGGTCGAGGGACTTTCCCCTACGAGCAGTACTTC. As protein: CAISEGRGTFPYEQYF.

V is TRBV5-1 and J is TRBJ1-5; 9 nucleotides agree with TRBD1. The CDR3 covers 15 residues. Germline trimming cut 4 bases from V and 4 bases from J; bases unmatched to any gene: 6. The germline V gene has CDR1 SGHRS and CDR2 YFSETQ. The chain's CDR3 is CASSPSGTGNQPQHF. The DNA for the CDR3 is TGCGCCAGCAGCCCAAGCGGGACAGGGAATCAGCCCCAGCATTTT.

The chain carries TRBV6-5 and TRBJ1-2; TRBD1 is a possible D gene (5 bases). The CDR3 is made up of 14 amino acids. Germline assignment: CDR1 MNHEY and CDR2 SVGAGI. Between the trimmed V and J ends, which lost 7 bases and 9 bases, there was a span of 21 bases. The CDR3 DNA follows: TGTGCCAGCAATACGCCCGGGAGTGGGGGTAGCTACACCTTC. It specifies CASNTPGSGGSYTF.

The chain has TRBV30 and TRBJ1-2, with D unclear. Looked up from germline, CDR1 is GTSNPN and CDR2 is SVGIG (reference sequence). The CDR3 is 16 residues long. With 5 bases removed from V and 7 bases from J, the gap between germline ends came to 26 bases. The CDR3 DNA follows: TGTGCCTGGTTCCCCACCGGGGTGGGGAAGCAGCTTGGCTACACCTTC. It encodes CAWFPTGVGKQLGYTF.

This chain links TRBV28 with TRBJ2-7; 7 nucleotides agree with TRBD2. V lost 6 bases and J lost 4; bases outside the gene matches: 6. Per germline, CDR1 MDHEN and CDR2 SYDVKM. This CDR3 is built from 13 residues. The CDR3 spells CASRVGEGYEQYF. The CDR3 DNA follows: TGTGCCAGCAGAGTCGGGGAGGGTTACGAGCAGTACTTC.

This chain connects TRBV28 to TRBJ2-7, with TRBD2 identical over 9 bases. This CDR3 contains 15 residues. Germline CDR1 reads MDHEN; CDR2 reads SYDVKM. After removal of 3 bases from V and 5 bases from J, the junction contained 8 bases not matched to a gene. CDR3 residues: CASSLASGRSHEQYF. The CDR3 nucleotides read TGTGCCAGCAGTTTGGCCAGCGGGAGGTCCCACGAGCAGTACTTC.

V gene TRBV11-2 combines with J gene TRBJ2-7, with a weak D call TRBD2 (5 bases). Per the germline V gene, CDR1 is SGHAT and CDR2 is FQNNGV. This CDR3 has 15 residues. Trimming removed 4 bases from V and 2 bases from J, with 15 bases in between. The CDR3 spells CASSSKRITTYEQYF. The CDR3 coding sequence is TGTGCCAGCAGCTCGAAGCGGATTACGACCTACGAGCAGTACTTC.

The chain recombines TRBV25-1 with TRBJ1-1; D is unresolved. This CDR3 has 14 residues. Germline loops: CDR1 MGHDK, CDR2 SYGVNS. With 3 bases removed from V and 2 bases from J, the gap between germline ends came to 10 bases. The chain's CDR3 is CASSDPGFNTEAFF. The CDR3 DNA reads as TGTGCCAGCAGTGATCCGGGGTTCAACACTGAAGCTTTCTTT. The full variable domain, completed using reference TRBV25-1 and TRBJ1-1, is EADIYQTPRYLVIGTGKKITLECSQTMGHDKMYWYQQDPGMELHLIHYSYGVNSTEKGDLSSESTVSRIRTEHFPLTLESARPSHTSQYLCASSDPGFNTEAFFGQGTRLTVV.

The chain recombines TRBV2 with TRBJ1-4; possible D gene TRBD1, 5 bases. Germline lookup yields CDR1 SNHLY and CDR2 FYNNEI. The CDR3 runs 13 residues. Trimming took 7 bases from V and 8 from J, leaving 14 bases between them. The CDR3 here is CASTGGGVEKLFF. CDR3 coding DNA: TGTGCCAGCACGGGAGGAGGGGTAGAAAAACTGTTTTTT.

The V and J genes are TRBV7-2 and TRBJ2-6; tentatively, D is TRBD2 (6 bases). Trimming removed 3 bases at V and 1 base at J, with 13 bases between. Germline CDR1 reads SGHTA; CDR2 reads FQGNSA. The CDR3 has 17 residues. CDR3 in DNA: TGTGCCAGCAGCTTCGGGGGAGTGGGGTCTGGGGCCAACGTCCTGACTTTC. It is translated as CASSFGGVGSGANVLTF.

The chain carries TRBV11-2 and TRBJ2-7; 8 nucleotides agree with TRBD2. With 0 bases clipped from V and 2 bases from J, the junction kept 6 bases outside the gene matches. The length of the CDR3 is 16 residues. Germline lookup yields CDR1 SGHAT and CDR2 FQNNGV. CDR3 sequence reads: CASSLDSGGTTYEQYF. CDR3 in DNA: TGTGCCAGCAGCTTAGATTCGGGAGGGACGACCTACGAGCAGTACTTC.

The chain couples TRBV19 to TRBJ1-3, with a weak D call TRBD1 (5 bases). This CDR3 comprises 14 residues. The germline V gene has CDR1 LNHDA and CDR2 SQIVND (reference sequence). V was pared by 7 bases and J by 1 base, with 11 bases between. DNA of the CDR3: TGTGCCAGTAATCACGGGACTTCTGGAAACACCATATATTTT. Protein: CASNHGTSGNTIYF.

This clone was seen more than once but under ten times. The chain employs TRBV2 and TRBJ2-7; D perhaps matches TRBD2 (6 bases). Germline values: CDR1 SNHLY, CDR2 FYNNEI. The CDR3 loop spans 14 amino acids. V was shortened by 7 bases and J by 4 bases, with 17 bases between the two germline ends. The CDR3 nucleotides read TGTGCCAGCAACCCCGGGACGGGGGAATACGAGCAGTACTTC. Amino acid sequence: CASNPGTGEYEQYF.

The rearrangement joins TRBV10-3 to TRBJ1-2; D is unresolved. The CDR3 contains 13 residues. CDR1 is ENHRY and CDR2 is SYGVKD in the germline V gene. Trimming cost V 3 bases and J 9 bases, with 14 bases left between them. This chain's CDR3 is CAISDDGERSYTF. The CDR3 DNA reads as TGTGCCATCAGTGACGACGGAGAGCGGAGCTACACCTTC.

This rearrangement joins TRBV10-3 to TRBJ2-7, with 10 bases identical to TRBD2. This CDR3 spans 19 amino acids. The germline gives CDR1 ENHRY, CDR2 SYGVKD. Trimming cost V 4 bases and J 1 base; bases outside gene matches: 16. This CDR3 reads CAISGGHSTGAGGSYEQYF. CDR3 in DNA: TGTGCCATCAGTGGGGGACACTCCACCGGAGCGGGAGGGTCCTACGAGCAGTACTTC.

In its sample, this clone was seen once. The chain recombines TRBV6-6 with TRBJ2-2, with a tentative D call TRBD2 (6 bases). Trimming left V 7 bases short and J 3 bases short, with 18 bases between. Germline CDR1 MNHNY, CDR2 SVGAGI (reference sequence). CDR3 length equals 16 residues. CDR3 DNA sequence: TGTGCCAGCACCCGACTAGTGGTGGGCCACACCGGGGAGCTGTTTTTT. It encodes CASTRLVVGHTGELFF.

The J gene is TRBJ1-4, the V gene TRBV27; no reliable D call. In germline, CDR1 is MNHEY, CDR2 SMNVEV (reference sequence). The CDR3 covers 15 residues. Trimming removed 2 bases from V and 8 bases from J, with 15 bases in between. CDR3: CASSLRRREGEKLFF. The DNA for the CDR3 is TGTGCCAGCAGTTTACGGAGGCGGGAAGGCGAAAAACTGTTTTTT.